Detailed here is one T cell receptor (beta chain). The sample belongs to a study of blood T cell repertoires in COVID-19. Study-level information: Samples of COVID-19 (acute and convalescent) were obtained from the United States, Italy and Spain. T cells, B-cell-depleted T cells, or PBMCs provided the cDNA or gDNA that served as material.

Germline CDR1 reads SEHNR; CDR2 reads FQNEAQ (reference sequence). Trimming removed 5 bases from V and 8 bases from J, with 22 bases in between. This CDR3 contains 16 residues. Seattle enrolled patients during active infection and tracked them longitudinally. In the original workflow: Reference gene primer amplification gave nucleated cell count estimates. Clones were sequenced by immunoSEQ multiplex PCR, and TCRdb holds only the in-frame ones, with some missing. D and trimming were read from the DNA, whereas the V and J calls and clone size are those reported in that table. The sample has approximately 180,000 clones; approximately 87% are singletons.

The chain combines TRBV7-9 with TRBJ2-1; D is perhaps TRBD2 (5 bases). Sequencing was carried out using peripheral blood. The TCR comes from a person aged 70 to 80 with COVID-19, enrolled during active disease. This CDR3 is CASSTLGVGVGDEQFF. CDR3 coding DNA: TGTGCCAGCAGCACTCTCGGGGTCGGGGTCGGCGATGAGCAGTTCTTC.